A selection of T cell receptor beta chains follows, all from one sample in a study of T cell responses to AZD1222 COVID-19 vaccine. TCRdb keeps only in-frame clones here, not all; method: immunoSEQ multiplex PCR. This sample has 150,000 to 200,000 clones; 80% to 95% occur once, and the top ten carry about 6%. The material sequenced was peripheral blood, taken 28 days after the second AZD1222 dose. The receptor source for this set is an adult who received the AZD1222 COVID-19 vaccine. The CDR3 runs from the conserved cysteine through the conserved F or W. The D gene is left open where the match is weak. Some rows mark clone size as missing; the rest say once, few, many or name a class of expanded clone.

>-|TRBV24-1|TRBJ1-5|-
CATSGSGGNQPQHF
TGTGCCACCAGTGGGTCGGGAGGCAATCAGCCCCAGCATTTT
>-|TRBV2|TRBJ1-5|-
CASTGEYSNQPQHF
TGTGCCAGCACGGGGGAATATAGCAATCAGCCCCAGCATTTT
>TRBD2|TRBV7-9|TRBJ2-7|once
CASSFWDYPYEQYF
TGTGCCAGCAGCTTCTGGGACTATCCCTACGAGCAGTACTTC
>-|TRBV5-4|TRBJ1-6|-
CASSLSGTNNSPLHF
TGTGCCAGCAGCTTATCCGGCACGAATAATTCACCCCTCCACTTT
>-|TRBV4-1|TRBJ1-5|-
CASSAQLLANQPQHF
TGCGCCAGCAGCGCGCAGTTGTTGGCTAATCAGCCCCAGCATTTT
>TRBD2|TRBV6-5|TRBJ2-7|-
CASRSLAGHSYEQYF
TGTGCCAGCAGGTCCCTAGCGGGACATAGCTACGAGCAGTACTTC
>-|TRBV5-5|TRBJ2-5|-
CASSFGPLQETQYF
TGTGCCAGCAGTTTTGGTCCCCTTCAAGAGACCCAGTACTTC
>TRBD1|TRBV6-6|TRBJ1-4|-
CASRPTQGRSNEKLFF
TGTGCCAGCAGACCCACACAGGGGAGGTCTAATGAAAAACTGTTTTTT
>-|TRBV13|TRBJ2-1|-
CASNQGGHEQFF
TGTGCCAGCAACCAAGGGGGGCATGAGCAGTTCTTC
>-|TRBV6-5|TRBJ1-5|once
CASSSGGYSNQPQHF
TGTGCCAGCAGTTCTGGGGGTTATAGCAATCAGCCCCAGCATTTT
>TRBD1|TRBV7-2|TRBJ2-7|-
CASSKTGTGVGYEQYF
TGTGCCAGCAGCAAAACCGGGACAGGGGTGGGGTACGAGCAGTACTTC
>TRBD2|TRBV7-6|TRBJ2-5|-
CASSLASGAQETQYF
TGTGCCAGCAGCTTAGCTAGCGGGGCACAAGAGACCCAGTACTTC
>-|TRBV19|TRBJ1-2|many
CASSPDGSGPYYGYTF
TGTGCCAGTAGTCCCGACGGGTCTGGGCCCTACTATGGCTACACCTTC
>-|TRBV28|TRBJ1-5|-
CASSSHGQGRNQPQHF
TGTGCCAGCAGTTCCCACGGACAAGGGAGAAATCAGCCCCAGCATTTT
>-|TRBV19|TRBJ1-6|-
CASSSRDSPLHF
TGTGCCAGTAGTTCAAGAGATTCACCCCTCCACTTT
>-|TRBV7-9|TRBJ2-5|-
CASSSGHTPSETQYF
TGTGCCAGCAGCTCCGGGCATACCCCTTCGGAGACCCAGTACTTC
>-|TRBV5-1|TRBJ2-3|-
CASADLGLKGFTDTQYF
TGCGCCAGCGCCGACCTGGGACTTAAGGGGTTCACAGATACGCAGTATTTT
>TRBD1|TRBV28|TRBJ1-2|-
CASRLLDRAMFHGYTF
TGTGCCAGCAGGCTTCTAGACAGGGCAATGTTCCATGGCTACACCTTC
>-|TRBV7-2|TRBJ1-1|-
CASTRSRGARLNTEAFF
TGTGCCAGCACCCGAAGTCGGGGGGCGAGATTGAACACTGAAGCTTTCTTT
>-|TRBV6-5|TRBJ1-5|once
CASNPTQGMNQPQHF
TGTGCCAGCAATCCGACCCAGGGGATGAATCAGCCCCAGCATTTT
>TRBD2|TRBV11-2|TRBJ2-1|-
CASSYTSGRNHEQFF
TGTGCCAGCAGCTACACTAGCGGGAGAAACCATGAGCAGTTCTTC
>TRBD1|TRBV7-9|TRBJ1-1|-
CASSPRTGGRITEAFF
TGTGCCAGCAGCCCCCGGACAGGAGGTCGAATAACTGAAGCTTTCTTT